The source of this TCR beta chain is a study of blood T cell repertoires in COVID-19. Looking at the study overall: There were acute and convalescent COVID-19 samples, and they came from the United States, Italy and Spain. From T cells, B-cell-depleted T cells, or PBMCs came the material, which was cDNA or gDNA.

Original processing methods: Amplification with reference gene primers provided the estimates of nucleated cell counts. Data came from immunoSEQ multiplex PCR; TCRdb stores just in-frame clones and leaves some out. V and J calls and clone size are as listed in that table; D and trimming were resolved from the DNA. This table holds about 38,000 clones, around 89% found once. V lost 2 bases and J lost 6; bases outside the gene matches: 11. The CDR3 has 17 amino acids. Per germline, CDR1 SGHTA and CDR2 FQGNSA. Specimen: peripheral blood. The source of this sequence is a man in his sixties with active or convalescent COVID-19. V gene TRBV7-2 combines with J gene TRBJ2-1; TRBD2 matches at 9 bases. CDR3 DNA: TGTGCCAGCAGCTTAAGAAGTCCAGCGGGAGGTCTCAATGAGCAGTTCTTC. Encoded protein: CASSLRSPAGGLNEQFF. Together with reference TRBV7-2 and TRBJ2-1, the CDR3 gives the full variable domain: GAGVSQSPSNKVTEKGKDVELRCDPISGHTALYWYRQSLGQGLEFLIYFQGNSAPDKSGLPSDRFSAERTGGSVSTLTIQRTQQEDSAVYLCASSLRSPAGGLNEQFFGPGTRLTVL.